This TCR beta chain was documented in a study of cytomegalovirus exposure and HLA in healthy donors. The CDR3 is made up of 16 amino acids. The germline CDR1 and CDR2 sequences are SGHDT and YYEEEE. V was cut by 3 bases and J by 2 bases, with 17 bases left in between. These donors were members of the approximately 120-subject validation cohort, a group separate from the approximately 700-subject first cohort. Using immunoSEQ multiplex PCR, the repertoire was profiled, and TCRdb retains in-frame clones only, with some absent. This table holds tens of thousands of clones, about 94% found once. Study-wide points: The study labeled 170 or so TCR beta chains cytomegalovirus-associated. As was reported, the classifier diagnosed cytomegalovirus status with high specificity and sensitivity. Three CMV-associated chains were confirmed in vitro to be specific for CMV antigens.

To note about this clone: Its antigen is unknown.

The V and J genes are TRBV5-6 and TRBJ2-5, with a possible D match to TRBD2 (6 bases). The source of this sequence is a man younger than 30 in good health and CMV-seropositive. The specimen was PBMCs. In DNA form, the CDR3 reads TGTGCCAGCAGCTCCGCGGGGTGGGTCTGGCAAGAGACCCAGTACTTC. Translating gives CASSSAGWVWQETQYF.